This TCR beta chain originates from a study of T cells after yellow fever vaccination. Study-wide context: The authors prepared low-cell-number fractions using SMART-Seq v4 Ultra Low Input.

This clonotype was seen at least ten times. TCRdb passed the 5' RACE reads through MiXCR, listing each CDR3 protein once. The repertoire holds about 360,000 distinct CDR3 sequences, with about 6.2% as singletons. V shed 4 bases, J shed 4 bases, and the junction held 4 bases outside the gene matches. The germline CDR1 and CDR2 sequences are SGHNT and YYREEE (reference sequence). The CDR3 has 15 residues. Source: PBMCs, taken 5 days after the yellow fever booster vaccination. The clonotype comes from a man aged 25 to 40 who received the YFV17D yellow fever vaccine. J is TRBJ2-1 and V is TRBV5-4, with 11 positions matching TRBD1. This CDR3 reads CASSQGQGEYNEQFF. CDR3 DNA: TGTGCCAGCAGCCAGGGACAGGGGGAATACAATGAGCAGTTCTTC.